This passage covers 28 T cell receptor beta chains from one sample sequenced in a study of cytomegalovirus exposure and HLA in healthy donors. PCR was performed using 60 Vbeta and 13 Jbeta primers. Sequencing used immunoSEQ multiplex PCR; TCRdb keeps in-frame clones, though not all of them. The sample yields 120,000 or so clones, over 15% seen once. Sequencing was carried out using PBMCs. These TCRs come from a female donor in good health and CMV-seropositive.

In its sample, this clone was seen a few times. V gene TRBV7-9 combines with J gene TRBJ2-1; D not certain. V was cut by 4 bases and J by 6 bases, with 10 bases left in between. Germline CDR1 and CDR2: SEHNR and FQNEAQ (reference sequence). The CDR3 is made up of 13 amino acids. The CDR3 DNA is TGTGCCAGCAGCTCAATCTACCTCAATGAGCAGTTCTTC. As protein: CASSSIYLNEQFF.

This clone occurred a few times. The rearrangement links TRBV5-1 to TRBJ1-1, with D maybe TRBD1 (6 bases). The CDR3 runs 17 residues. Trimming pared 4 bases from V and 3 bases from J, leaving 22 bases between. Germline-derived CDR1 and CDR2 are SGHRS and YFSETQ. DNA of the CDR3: TGCGCCAGCAGCCCCGCGGGGGCGCGGTCGTTGTACACTGAAGCTTTCTTT. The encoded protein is CASSPAGARSLYTEAFF.

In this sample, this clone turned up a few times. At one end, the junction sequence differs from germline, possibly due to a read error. In DNA form, the CDR3 reads TGTGCTAGCAGTCTTAATCCGGGTTTTAAAGAGACCCAGTACTTC. Its protein is CASSLNPGFKETQYF. This sequence joins TRBV7-7 and TRBJ2-5; no reliable D call. The CDR3 loop spans 15 amino acids. Germline CDR1 reads SSHAT; CDR2 reads FNYEAQ (reference sequence).

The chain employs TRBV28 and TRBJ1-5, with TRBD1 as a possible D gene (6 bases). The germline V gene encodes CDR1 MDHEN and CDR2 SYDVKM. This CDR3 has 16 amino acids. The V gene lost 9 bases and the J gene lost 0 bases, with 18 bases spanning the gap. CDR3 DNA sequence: TGTGCCAGTTCCGAGGGACAATGGGATAGCAATCAGCCCCAGCATTTT. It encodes CASSEGQWDSNQPQHF. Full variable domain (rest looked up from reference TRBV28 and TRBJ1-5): DVKVTQSSRYLVKRTGEKVFLECVQDMDHENMFWYRQDPGLGLRLIYFSYDVKMKEKGDIPEGYSVSREKKERFSLILESASTNQTSMYLCASSEGQWDSNQPQHFGDGTRLSIL.

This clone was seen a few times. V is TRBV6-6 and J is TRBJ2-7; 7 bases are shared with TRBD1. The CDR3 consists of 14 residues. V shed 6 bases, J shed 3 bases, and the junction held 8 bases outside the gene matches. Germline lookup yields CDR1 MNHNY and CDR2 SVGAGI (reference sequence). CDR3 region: CASSHTGTDYEQYF. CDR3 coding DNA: TGTGCCAGCAGCCATACAGGGACAGACTACGAGCAGTACTTC.

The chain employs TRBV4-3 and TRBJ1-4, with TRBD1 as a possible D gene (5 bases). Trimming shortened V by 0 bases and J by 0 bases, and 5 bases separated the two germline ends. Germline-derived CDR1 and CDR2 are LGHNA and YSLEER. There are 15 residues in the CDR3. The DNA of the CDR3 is TGCGCCAGCAGCCAAGAGACAGCAACTAATGAAAAACTGTTTTTT. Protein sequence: CASSQETATNEKLFF.

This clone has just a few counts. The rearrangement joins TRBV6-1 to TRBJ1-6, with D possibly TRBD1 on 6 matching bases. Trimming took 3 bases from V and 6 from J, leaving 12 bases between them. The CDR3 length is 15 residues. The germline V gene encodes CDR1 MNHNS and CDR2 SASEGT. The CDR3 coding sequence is TGTGCCAGCAGTGACCGGGGGGGCCCTAATTCACCCCTCCACTTT. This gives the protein CASSDRGGPNSPLHF.

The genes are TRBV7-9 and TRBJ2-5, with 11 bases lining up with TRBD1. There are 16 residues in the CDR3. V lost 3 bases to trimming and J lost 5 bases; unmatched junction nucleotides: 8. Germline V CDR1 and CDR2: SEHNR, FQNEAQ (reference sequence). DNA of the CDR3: TGTGCCAGCAGCTTTTCCGGACAGGGGGCGCGGGAGACCCAGTACTTC. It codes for CASSFSGQGARETQYF.

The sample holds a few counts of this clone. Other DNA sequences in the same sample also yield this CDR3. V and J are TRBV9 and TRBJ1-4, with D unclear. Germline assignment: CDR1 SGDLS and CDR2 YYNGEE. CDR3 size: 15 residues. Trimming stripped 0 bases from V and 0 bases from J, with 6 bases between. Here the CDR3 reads CASSVGGATNEKLFF. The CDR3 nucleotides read TGTGCCAGCAGCGTAGGCGGGGCAACTAATGAAAAACTGTTTTTT. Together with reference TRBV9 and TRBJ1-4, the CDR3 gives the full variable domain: DSGVTQTPKHLITATGQRVTLRCSPRSGDLSVYWYQQSLDQGLQFLIQYYNGEERAKGNILERFSAQQFPDLHSELNLSSLELGDSALYFCASSVGGATNEKLFFGSGTQLSVL.

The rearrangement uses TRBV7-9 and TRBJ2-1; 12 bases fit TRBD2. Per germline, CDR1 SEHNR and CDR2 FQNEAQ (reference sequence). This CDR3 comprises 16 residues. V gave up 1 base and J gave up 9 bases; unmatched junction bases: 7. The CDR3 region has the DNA TGTGCCAGCAGCTTAGTGCGGCTAGCGGGAGGGTCTGAGCAGTTCTTC. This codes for CASSLVRLAGGSEQFF.

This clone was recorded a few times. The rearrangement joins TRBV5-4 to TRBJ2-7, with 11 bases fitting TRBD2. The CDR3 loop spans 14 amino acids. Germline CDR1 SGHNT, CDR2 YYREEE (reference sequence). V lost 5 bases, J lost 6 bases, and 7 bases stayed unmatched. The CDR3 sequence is CASSPGLAVGEQYF. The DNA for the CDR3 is TGTGCCAGCAGTCCGGGACTAGCGGTCGGCGAGCAGTACTTC.

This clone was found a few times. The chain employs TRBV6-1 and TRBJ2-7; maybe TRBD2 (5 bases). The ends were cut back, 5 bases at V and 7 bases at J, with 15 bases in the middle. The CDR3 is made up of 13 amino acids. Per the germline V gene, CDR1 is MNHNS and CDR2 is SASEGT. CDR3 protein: CASSPTSVREQYF. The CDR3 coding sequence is TGTGCCAGCAGTCCAACTAGTGTGCGGGAGCAGTACTTC.

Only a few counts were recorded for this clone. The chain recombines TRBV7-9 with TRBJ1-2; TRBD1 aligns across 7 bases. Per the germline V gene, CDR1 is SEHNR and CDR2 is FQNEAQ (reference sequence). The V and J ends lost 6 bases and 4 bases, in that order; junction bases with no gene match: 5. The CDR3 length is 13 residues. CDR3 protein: CASRLGQTYGYTF. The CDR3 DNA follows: TGTGCCAGCAGGTTGGGACAGACCTATGGCTACACCTTC. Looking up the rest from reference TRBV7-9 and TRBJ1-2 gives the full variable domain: DTGVSQNPRHKITKRGQNVTFRCDPISEHNRLYWYRQTLGQGPEFLTYFQNEAQLEKSRLLSDRFSAERPKGSFSTLEIQRTEQGDSAMYLCASRLGQTYGYTFGSGTRLTVV.

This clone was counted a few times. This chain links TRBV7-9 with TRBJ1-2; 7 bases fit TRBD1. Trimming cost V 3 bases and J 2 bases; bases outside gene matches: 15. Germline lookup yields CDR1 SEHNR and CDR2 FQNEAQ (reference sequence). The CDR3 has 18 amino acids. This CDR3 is CASSFPTGWFVGNYGYTF. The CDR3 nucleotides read TGTGCCAGCAGCTTTCCGACAGGGTGGTTCGTAGGCAACTATGGCTACACCTTC.

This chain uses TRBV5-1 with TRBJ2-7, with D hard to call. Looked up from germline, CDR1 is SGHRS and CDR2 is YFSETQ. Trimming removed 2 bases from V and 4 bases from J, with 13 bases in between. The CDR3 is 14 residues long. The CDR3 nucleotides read TGCGCCAGCAGCTTAAGGCTAGAATCATACGAGCAGTACTTC. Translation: CASSLRLESYEQYF. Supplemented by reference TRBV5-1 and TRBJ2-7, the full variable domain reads KAGVTQTPRYLIKTRGQQVTLSCSPISGHRSVSWYQQTPGQGLQFLFEYFSETQRNKGNFPGRFSGRQFSNSRSEMNVSTLELGDSALYLCASSLRLESYEQYFGPGTRLTVT.

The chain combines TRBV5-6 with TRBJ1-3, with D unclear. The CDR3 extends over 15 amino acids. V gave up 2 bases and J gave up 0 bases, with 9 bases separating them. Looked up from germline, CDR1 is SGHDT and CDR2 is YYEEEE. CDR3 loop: CASSFMSISGNTIYF. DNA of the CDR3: TGTGCCAGCAGCTTTATGTCTATCTCTGGAAACACCATATATTTT.

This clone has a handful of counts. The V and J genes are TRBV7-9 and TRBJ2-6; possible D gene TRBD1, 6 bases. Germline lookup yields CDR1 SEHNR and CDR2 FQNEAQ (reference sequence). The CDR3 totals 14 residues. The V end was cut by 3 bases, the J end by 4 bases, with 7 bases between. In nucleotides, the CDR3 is TGTGCCAGCAGCTTTGGGGGCGGGGCCAACGTCCTGACTTTC. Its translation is CASSFGGGANVLTF.

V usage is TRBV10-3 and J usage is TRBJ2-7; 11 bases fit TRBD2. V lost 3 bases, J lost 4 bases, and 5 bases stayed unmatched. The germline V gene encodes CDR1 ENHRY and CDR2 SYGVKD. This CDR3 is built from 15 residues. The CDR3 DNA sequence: TGTGCCATCAGTGAAACTAGCGGGAGCTGGTACGAGCAGTACTTC. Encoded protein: CAISETSGSWYEQYF.

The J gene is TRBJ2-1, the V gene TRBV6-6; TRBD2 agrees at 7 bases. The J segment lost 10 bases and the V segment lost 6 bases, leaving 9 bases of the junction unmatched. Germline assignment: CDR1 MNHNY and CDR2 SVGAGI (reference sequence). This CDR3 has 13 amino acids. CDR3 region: CASRNRDYPEQFF. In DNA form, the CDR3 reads TGTGCCAGCAGAAACCGGGACTACCCCGAGCAGTTCTTC.

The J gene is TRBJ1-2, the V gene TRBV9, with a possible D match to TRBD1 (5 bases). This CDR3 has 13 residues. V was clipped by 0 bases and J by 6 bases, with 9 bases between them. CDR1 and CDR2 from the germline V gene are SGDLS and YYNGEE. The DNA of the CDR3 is TGTGCCAGCAGCGTAGCAGGGTTCGATGGCTACACCTTC. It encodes CASSVAGFDGYTF. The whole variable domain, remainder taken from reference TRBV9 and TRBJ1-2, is DSGVTQTPKHLITATGQRVTLRCSPRSGDLSVYWYQQSLDQGLQFLIQYYNGEERAKGNILERFSAQQFPDLHSELNLSSLELGDSALYFCASSVAGFDGYTFGSGTRLTVV.

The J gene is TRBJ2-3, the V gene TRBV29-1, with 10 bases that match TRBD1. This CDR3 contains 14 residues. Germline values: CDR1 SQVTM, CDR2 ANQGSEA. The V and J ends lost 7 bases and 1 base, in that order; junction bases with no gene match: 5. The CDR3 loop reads CSGDRGQGTDTQYF. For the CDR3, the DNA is TGCAGCGGTGACAGGGGGCAAGGCACAGATACGCAGTATTTT.

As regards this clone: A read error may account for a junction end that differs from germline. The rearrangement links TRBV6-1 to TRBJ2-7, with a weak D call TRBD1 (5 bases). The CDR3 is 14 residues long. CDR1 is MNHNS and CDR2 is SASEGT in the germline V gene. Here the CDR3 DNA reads TGTGCCAGCAGTGGTAGGGGCCTAACCTACGCGCAGTACTTC. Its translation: CASSGRGLTYAQYF.

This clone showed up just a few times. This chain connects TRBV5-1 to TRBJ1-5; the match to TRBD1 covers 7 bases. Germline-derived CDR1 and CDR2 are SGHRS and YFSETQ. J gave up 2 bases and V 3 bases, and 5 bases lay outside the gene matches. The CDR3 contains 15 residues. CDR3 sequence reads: CASSSDGQGNQPQHF. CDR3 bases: TGCGCCAGCAGCTCCGACGGACAGGGCAATCAGCCCCAGCATTTT.

The CDR3 spells CASSQSGQGGSEAFF. CDR3 nucleotide sequence: TGTGCCAGCTCCCAATCGGGACAGGGGGGATCAGAAGCTTTCTTT. The chain links TRBV18 to TRBJ1-1, with 11 bases fitting TRBD1. CDR1 is KGHSH, CDR2 LQKENI, per germline. The V segment lost 6 bases and the J segment 8 bases; nucleotides outside the gene matches: 11. This CDR3 is built from 15 residues.

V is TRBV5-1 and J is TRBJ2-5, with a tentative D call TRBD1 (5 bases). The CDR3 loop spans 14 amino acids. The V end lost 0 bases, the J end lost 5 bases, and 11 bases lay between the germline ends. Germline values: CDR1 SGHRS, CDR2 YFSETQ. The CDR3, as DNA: TGCGCCAGCAGCTTGGACAGGCCGCGGGAGACCCAGTACTTC. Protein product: CASSLDRPRETQYF.

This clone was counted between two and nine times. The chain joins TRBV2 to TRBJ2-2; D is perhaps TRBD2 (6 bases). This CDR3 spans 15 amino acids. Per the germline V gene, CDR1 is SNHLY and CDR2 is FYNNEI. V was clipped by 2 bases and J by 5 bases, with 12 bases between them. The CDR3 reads CASSERLVTTGELFF. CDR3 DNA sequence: TGTGCCAGCAGTGAAAGACTAGTCACGACCGGGGAGCTGTTTTTT.

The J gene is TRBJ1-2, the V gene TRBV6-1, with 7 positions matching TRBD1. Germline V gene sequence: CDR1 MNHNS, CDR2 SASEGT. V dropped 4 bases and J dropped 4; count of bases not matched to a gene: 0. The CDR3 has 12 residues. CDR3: CASSGQGYGYTF. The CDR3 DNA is TGTGCCAGCAGTGGACAGGGCTATGGCTACACCTTC.

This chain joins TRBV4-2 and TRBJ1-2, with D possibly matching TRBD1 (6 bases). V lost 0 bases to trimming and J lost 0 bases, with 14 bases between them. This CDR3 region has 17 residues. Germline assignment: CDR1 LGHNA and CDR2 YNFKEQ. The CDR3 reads CASSQDLDSVANYGYTF. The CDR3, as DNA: TGTGCCAGCAGCCAAGATCTGGACAGCGTAGCTAACTATGGCTACACCTTC.